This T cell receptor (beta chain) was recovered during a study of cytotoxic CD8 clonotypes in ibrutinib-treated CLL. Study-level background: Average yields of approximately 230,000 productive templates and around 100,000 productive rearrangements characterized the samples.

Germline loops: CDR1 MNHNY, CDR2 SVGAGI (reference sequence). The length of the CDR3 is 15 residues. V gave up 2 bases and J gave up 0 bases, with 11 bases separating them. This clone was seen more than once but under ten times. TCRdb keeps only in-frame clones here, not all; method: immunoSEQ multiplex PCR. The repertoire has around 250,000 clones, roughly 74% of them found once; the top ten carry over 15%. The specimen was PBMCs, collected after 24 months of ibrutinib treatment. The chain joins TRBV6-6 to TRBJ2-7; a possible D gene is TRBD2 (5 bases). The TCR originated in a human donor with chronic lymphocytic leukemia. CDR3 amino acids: CASSYVVRDSYEQYF. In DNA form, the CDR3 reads TGTGCCAGCAGTTACGTAGTGAGGGACTCCTACGAGCAGTACTTC.